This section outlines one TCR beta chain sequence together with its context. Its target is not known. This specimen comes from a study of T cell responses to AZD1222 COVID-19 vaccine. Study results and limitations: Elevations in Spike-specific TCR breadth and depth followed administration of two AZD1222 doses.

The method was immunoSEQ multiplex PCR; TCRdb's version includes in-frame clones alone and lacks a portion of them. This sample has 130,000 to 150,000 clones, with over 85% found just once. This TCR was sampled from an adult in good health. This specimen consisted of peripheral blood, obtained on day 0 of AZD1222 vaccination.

CDR3: CASSDSPQRDYNEQFF. CDR3 nucleotides: TGTGCCAGCAGTGACTCTCCCCAGCGGGACTACAATGAGCAGTTCTTC. This sequence joins TRBV6-4 and TRBJ2-1; 7 nucleotides agree with TRBD2. Per germline, CDR1 MRHNA and CDR2 SNTAGT. J was trimmed by 3 bases and V by 0 bases; bases with no gene match: 5. This CDR3 region has 16 residues.